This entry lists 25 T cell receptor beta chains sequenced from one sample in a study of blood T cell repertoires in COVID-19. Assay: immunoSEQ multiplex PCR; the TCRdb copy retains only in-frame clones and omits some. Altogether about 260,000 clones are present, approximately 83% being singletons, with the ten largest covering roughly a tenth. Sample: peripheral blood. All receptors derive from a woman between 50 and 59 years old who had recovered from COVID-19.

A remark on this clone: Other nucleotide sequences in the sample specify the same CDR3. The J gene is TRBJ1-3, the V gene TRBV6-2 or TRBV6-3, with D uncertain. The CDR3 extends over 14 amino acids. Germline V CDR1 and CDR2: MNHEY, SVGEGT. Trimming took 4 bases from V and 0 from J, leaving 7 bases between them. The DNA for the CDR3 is TGTGCCAGCAGTTCTGTACTCTCTGGAAACACCATATATTTT. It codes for CASSSVLSGNTIYF.

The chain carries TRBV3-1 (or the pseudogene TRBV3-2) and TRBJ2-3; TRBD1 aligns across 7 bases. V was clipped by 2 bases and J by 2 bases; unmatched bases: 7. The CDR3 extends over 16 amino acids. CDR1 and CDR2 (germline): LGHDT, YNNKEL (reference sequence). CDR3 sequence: CASSQRGPSHTDTQYF. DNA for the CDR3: TGTGCCAGCAGCCAAAGGGGGCCTAGCCACACAGATACGCAGTATTTT.

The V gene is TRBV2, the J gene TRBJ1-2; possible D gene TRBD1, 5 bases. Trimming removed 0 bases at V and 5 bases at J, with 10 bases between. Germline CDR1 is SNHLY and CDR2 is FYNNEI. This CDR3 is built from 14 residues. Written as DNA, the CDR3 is TGTGCCAGCAGTGAAGCTAGGGGTTGGTATGGCTACACCTTC. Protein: CASSEARGWYGYTF.

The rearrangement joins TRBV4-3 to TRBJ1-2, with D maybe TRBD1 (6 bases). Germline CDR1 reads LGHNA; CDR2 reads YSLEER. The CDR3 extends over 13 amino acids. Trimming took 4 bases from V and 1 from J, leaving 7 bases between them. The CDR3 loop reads CASSPRGNYGYTF. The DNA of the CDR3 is TGCGCCAGCAGCCCCAGGGGTAACTATGGCTACACCTTC.

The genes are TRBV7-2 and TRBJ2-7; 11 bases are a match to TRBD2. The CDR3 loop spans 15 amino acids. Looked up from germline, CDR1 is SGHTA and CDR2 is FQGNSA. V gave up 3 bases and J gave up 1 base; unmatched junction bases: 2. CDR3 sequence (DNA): TGTGCCAGCAGCTTCGGGACTAGCGGATCCTACGAGCAGTACTTC. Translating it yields CASSFGTSGSYEQYF.

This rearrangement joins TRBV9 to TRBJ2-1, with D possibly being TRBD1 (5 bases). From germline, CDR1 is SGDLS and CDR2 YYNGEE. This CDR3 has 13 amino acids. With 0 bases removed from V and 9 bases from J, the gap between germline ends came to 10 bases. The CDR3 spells CASSVAHQGEQFF. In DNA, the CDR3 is TGTGCCAGCAGCGTAGCTCACCAGGGTGAGCAGTTCTTC.

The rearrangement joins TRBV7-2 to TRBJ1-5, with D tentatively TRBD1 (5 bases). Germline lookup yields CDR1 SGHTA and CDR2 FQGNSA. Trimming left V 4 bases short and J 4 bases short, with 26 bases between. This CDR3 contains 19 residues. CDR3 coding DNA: TGTGCCAGCAGCTCTAGAGGTGGTTCAGGGTTGGGGGGAAATCAGCCCCAGCATTTT. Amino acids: CASSSRGGSGLGGNQPQHF. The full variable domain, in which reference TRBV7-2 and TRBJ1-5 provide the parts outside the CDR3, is GAGVSQSPSNKVTEKGKDVELRCDPISGHTALYWYRQSLGQGLEFLIYFQGNSAPDKSGLPSDRFSAERTGGSVSTLTIQRTQQEDSAVYLCASSSRGGSGLGGNQPQHFGDGTRLSIL.

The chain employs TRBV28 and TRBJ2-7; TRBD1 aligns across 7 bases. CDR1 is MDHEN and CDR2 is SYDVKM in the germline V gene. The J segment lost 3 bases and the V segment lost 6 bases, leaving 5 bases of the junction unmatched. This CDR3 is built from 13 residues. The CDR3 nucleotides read TGTGCCAGCAGAGCAGGGGGAGACTACGAGCAGTACTTC. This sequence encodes CASRAGGDYEQYF.

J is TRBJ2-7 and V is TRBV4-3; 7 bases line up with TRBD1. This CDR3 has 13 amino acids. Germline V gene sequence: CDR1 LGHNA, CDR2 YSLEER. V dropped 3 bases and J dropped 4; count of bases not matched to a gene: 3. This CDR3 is CASSQGTEYEQYF. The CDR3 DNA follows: TGCGCCAGCAGCCAGGGGACAGAGTACGAGCAGTACTTC.

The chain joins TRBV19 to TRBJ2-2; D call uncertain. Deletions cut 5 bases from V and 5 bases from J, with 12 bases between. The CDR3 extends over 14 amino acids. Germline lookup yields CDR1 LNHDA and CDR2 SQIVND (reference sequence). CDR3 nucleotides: TGTGCCAGTAGTTTAGGGATGAGGACCGGGGAGCTGTTTTTT. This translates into CASSLGMRTGELFF.

The CDR3 is CASSPDRGIYSNQPQHF. DNA for the CDR3: TGTGCCAGCAGTCCCGACAGGGGAATATATAGCAATCAGCCCCAGCATTTT. The rearrangement joins TRBV27 to TRBJ1-5, with 8 bases that match TRBD1. The CDR3 totals 17 residues. CDR1 and CDR2 (germline): MNHEY, SMNVEV (reference sequence). Trimming cost V 5 bases and J 0 bases; bases outside gene matches: 9.

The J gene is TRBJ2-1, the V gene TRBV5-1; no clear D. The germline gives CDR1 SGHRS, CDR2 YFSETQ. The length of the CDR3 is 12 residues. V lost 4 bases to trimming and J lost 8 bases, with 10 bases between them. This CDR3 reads CASSPDADEQFF. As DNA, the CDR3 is TGCGCCAGCAGCCCAGATGCGGATGAGCAGTTCTTC.

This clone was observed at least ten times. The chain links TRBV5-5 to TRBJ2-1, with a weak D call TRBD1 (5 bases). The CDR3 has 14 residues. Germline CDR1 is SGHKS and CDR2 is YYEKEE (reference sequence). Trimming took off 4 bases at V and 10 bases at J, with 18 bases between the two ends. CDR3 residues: CASSVLVDGAEQFF. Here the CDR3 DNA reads TGTGCCAGCAGCGTCCTAGTGGATGGGGCGGAGCAGTTCTTC.

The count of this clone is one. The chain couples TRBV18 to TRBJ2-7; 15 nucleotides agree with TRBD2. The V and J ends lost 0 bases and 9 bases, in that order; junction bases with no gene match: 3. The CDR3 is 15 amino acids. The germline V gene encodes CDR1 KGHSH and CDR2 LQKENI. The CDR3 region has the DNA TGTGCCAGCTCACCACCGGGACTAGCGGGAGGAGGGCAGTACTTC. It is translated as CASSPPGLAGGGQYF.

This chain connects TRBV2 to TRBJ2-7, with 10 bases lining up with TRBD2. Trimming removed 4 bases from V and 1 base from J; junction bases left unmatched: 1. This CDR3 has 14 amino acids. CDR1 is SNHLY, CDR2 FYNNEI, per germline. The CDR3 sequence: CASSVLAGSYEQYF. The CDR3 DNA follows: TGTGCCAGCAGTGTACTAGCGGGGTCCTACGAGCAGTACTTC.

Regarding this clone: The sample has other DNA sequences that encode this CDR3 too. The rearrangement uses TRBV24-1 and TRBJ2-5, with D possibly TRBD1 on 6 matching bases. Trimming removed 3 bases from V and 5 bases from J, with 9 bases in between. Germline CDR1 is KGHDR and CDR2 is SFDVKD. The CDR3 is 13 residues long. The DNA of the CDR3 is TGTGCCACCAGTGATGGACAGTTGGAGACCCAGTACTTC. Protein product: CATSDGQLETQYF.

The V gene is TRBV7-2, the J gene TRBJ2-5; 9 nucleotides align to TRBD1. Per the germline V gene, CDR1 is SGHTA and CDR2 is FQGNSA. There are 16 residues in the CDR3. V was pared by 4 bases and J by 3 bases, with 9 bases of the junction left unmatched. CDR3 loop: CASSYQTGGFKETQYF. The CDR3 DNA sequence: TGTGCCAGCAGCTACCAGACAGGGGGATTCAAAGAGACCCAGTACTTC.

CDR3 protein: CASSVVEGAGTQYF. The CDR3, as DNA: TGTGCCAGCAGCGTAGTGGAGGGGGCAGGGACCCAGTACTTC. This chain uses TRBV9 with TRBJ2-5; D may be TRBD1 (7 bases). With 0 bases removed from V and 7 bases from J, the gap between germline ends came to 13 bases. Germline V lookup: CDR1 SGDLS, CDR2 YYNGEE. The CDR3 length is 14 residues.

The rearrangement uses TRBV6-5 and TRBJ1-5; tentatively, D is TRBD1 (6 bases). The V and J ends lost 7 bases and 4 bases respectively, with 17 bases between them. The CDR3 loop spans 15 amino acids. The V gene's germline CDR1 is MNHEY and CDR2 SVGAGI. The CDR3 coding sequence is TGTGCCAGCAAAACGGCGGGGGCAGGTAATCAGCCCCAGCATTTT. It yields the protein CASKTAGAGNQPQHF.

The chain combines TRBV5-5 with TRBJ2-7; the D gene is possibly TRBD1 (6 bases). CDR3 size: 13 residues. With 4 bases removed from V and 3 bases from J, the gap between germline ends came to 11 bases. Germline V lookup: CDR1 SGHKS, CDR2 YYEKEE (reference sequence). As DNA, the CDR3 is TGTGCCAGCAGCAAGACAGGTGTCTACGAGCAGTACTTC. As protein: CASSKTGVYEQYF.

The CDR3 loop reads CASSPAGPHTGELFF. The CDR3 DNA follows: TGTGCCAGCAGCCCCGCGGGGCCCCACACCGGGGAGCTGTTTTTT. The rearrangement links TRBV27 to TRBJ2-2, with D possibly being TRBD2 (6 bases). Germline CDR1 is MNHEY and CDR2 is SMNVEV (reference sequence). The V gene lost 6 bases and the J gene lost 3 bases, with 14 bases spanning the gap. CDR3 size: 15 residues.

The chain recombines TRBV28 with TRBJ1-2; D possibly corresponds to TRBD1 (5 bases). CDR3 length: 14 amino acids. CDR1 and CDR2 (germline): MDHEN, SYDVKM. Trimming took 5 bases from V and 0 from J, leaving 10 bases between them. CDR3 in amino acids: CASSIGGSNYGYTF. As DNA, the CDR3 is TGTGCCAGCAGTATCGGGGGGTCTAACTATGGCTACACCTTC.

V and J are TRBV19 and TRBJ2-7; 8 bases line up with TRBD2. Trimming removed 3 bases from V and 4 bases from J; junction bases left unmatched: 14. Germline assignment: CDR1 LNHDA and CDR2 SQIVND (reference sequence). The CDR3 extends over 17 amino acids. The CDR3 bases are TGTGCCAGTAGTATTTCCTTTACCGGGAGGGCTCCGTACGAGCAGTACTTC. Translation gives CASSISFTGRAPYEQYF.

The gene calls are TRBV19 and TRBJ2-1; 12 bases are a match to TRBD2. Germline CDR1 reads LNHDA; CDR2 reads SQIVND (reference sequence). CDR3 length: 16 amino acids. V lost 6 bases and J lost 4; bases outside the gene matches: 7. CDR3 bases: TGTGCCAGTAGCAGGACTAGCGGGAACGGTTACAATGAGCAGTTCTTC. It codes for CASSRTSGNGYNEQFF.

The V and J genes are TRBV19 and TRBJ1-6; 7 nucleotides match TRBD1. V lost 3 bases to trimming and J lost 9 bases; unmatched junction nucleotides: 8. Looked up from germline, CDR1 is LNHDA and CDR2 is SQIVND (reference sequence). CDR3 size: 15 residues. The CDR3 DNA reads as TGTGCCAGTAGTATCCCTCAAGACAGGGCTTCACCCCTCCACTTT. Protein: CASSIPQDRASPLHF.